The 24 T cell receptor beta chains below were found in one sample sequenced in a study of cytomegalovirus exposure and HLA in healthy donors. The PCR ran on 60 Vbeta and 13 Jbeta primers. Clones were sequenced by immunoSEQ multiplex PCR, and TCRdb holds only the in-frame ones, with some missing. This sample carries 120,000 to 150,000 clones, 80% of them seen once, and the ten largest clones take 2% to 2.5%. The material sequenced was PBMCs. The receptors shown here come from a man younger than 40 in good health and CMV-seronegative.

This clone was seen a single time. The V and J genes are TRBV5-1 and TRBJ2-5, with TRBD2 as a possible D gene (6 bases). This CDR3 has 14 amino acids. V gave up 4 bases and J gave up 5 bases, with 15 bases separating them. Germline CDR1 SGHRS, CDR2 YFSETQ. CDR3 amino acids: CASSPFGAGETQYF. The CDR3 nucleotides are TGCGCCAGCAGCCCTTTCGGGGCGGGGGAGACCCAGTACTTC.

CDR3 nucleotide sequence: TGTGCCACCAGCAGAGATGTGGGCAGGGGCCAGCCCCAGCATTTT. Translation: CATSRDVGRGQPQHF. The chain is built from TRBV15 and TRBJ1-5, with D tentatively TRBD1 (6 bases). Germline CDR1 is LNHNV and CDR2 is YYDKDF (reference sequence). V lost 0 bases to trimming and J lost 7 bases, with 13 bases between them. The CDR3 is made up of 15 amino acids.

CDR3: CASSEPGTGLWQETQYF. Here the CDR3 DNA reads TGCGCCAGCAGTGAACCCGGGACAGGGCTTTGGCAAGAGACCCAGTACTTC. V usage is TRBV10-2 and J usage is TRBJ2-5; 9 bases align to TRBD1. CDR1 is WSHSY, CDR2 SAAADI, per germline. Trimming cost V 3 bases and J 2 bases; bases outside gene matches: 10. CDR3 size: 17 residues.

This sequence joins TRBV2 and TRBJ2-3; 8 bases map to TRBD2. The CDR3 consists of 15 residues. Trimming took 6 bases from V and 2 from J; bases not matched to a gene: 7. Germline V gene data show CDR1 as SNHLY and CDR2 as FYNNEI. Here the CDR3 DNA reads TGTGCCAGCAGGCAACTAGCGGCGCCCACAGATACGCAGTATTTT. Translated: CASRQLAAPTDTQYF.

The chain employs TRBV28 and TRBJ2-6; tentatively, D is TRBD1 (6 bases). From germline, CDR1 is MDHEN and CDR2 SYDVKM. Trimming stripped 4 bases from V and 2 bases from J, with 9 bases between. This CDR3 has 15 amino acids. CDR3 region: CASSSQGTGANVLTF. In DNA form, the CDR3 reads TGTGCCAGCAGTTCACAGGGTACTGGGGCCAACGTCCTGACTTTC. The whole variable domain, filled in from reference TRBV28 and TRBJ2-6, reads DVKVTQSSRYLVKRTGEKVFLECVQDMDHENMFWYRQDPGLGLRLIYFSYDVKMKEKGDIPEGYSVSREKKERFSLILESASTNQTSMYLCASSSQGTGANVLTFGAGSRLTVL.

DNA for the CDR3: TGTGCCAGCAGCGTCGGGACAGGGGGCGGGGAGCAGTACTTC. This sequence encodes CASSVGTGGGEQYF. J is TRBJ2-7 and V is TRBV6-1; 12 bases agree with TRBD1. CDR1 and CDR2 from the germline V gene are MNHNS and SASEGT. The CDR3 consists of 14 residues. V was pared by 6 bases and J by 7 bases, with 7 bases of the junction left unmatched.

The chain combines TRBV28 with TRBJ1-5, with D hard to call. V lost 4 bases, J lost 1 base, and 14 bases lay in between. The germline gives CDR1 MDHEN, CDR2 SYDVKM. This CDR3 comprises 16 residues. DNA for the CDR3: TGTGCCAGCAGTTCCTACGGTACTAGCAGCAATCAGCCCCAGCATTTT. As protein: CASSSYGTSSNQPQHF.

The V call is TRBV4-1, the J call TRBJ2-7, with 12 bases fitting TRBD2. This CDR3 is built from 16 residues. Germline assignment: CDR1 MGHRA and CDR2 YSYEKL. V trimming: 0 bases; J trimming: 6 bases; junction bases outside the gene matches: 6. The CDR3 coding sequence is TGCGCCAGCAGCCAAGAGAGGCTAGCGGGAGGGATCGAGCAGTACTTC. As protein: CASSQERLAGGIEQYF.

The rearrangement links TRBV7-9 to TRBJ1-5; 7 bases align to TRBD1. The CDR3 runs to 13 residues. Losses at the gene ends were 5 bases for V and 5 bases for J; bases not matched to a gene: 3. The germline V gene encodes CDR1 SEHNR and CDR2 FQNEAQ (reference sequence). CDR3 sequence reads: CASSGTGDQPQHF. The DNA for the CDR3 is TGTGCCAGCAGCGGTACAGGGGATCAGCCCCAGCATTTT.

About this clone itself: At one end, the junction sequence differs from germline, possibly due to a read error. The chain employs TRBV7-9 and TRBJ1-1, with 9 bases aligning to TRBD1. Germline V gene lookup returns CDR1 SEHNR and CDR2 FQNEAQ (reference sequence). The CDR3 sequence is 17 residues long. The CDR3 loop reads CSSSLVRDRVADTEAFF. The DNA for the CDR3 is TGTTCCAGCAGCTTAGTAAGGGACAGGGTGGCGGACACTGAAGCTTTCTTT.

The CDR3 coding sequence is TGTGCCACCAGCAGAGGGGCAGCACTGGAAGAGACCCAGTACTTC. Residues: CATSRGAALEETQYF. The chain carries TRBV15 and TRBJ2-5, with D uncertain. CDR1 is LNHNV, CDR2 YYDKDF, per germline (reference sequence). This CDR3 region has 15 residues. Between the trimmed V and J ends, which lost 1 base and 3 bases, there was a span of 12 bases.

The chain carries TRBV7-9 and TRBJ1-2; D gene ambiguous. The CDR3 is 13 residues long. Per the germline V gene, CDR1 is SEHNR and CDR2 is FQNEAQ (reference sequence). V shed 1 base and J shed 3 bases, with 6 bases lying between them. The CDR3 DNA reads TGTGCCAGCAGCTTAGTCGGGGACTATGGCTACACCTTC. This sequence encodes CASSLVGDYGYTF.

The chain combines TRBV18 with TRBJ2-5; 10 bases line up with TRBD2. V lost 0 bases to trimming and J lost 1 base; unmatched junction nucleotides: 8. This CDR3 is built from 18 residues. Germline V gives CDR1 KGHSH, CDR2 LQKENI. Here the CDR3 DNA reads TGTGCCAGCTCACCACCGTTTGGGAAGCGGGGGGGCCAAGAGACCCAGTACTTC. It translates to CASSPPFGKRGGQETQYF.

This clone was seen more than once but under ten times. The chain carries TRBV5-1 and TRBJ2-1, with D tentatively TRBD2 (6 bases). The germline V gene encodes CDR1 SGHRS and CDR2 YFSETQ. The V and J ends lost 0 bases and 5 bases respectively, with 15 bases between them. This CDR3 comprises 16 residues. CDR3 protein: CASSLAGGDLDNEQFF. CDR3 DNA sequence: TGCGCCAGCAGCTTGGCCGGGGGAGACTTGGACAATGAGCAGTTCTTC.

The chain is built from TRBV5-1 and TRBJ2-7; 9 bases fit TRBD2. CDR1 SGHRS and CDR2 YFSETQ come from the germline V gene. The CDR3 is 15 residues long. The ends lost 0 bases at V and 5 bases at J; junction bases unmatched: 6. The CDR3 region is CASSLVSGSFNEQYF. CDR3 bases: TGCGCCAGCAGCTTGGTTAGCGGGAGCTTCAACGAGCAGTACTTC.

The chain uses TRBV28 and TRBJ2-1, with 13 bases aligning to TRBD2. CDR3 size: 16 residues. V dropped 5 bases and J dropped 7; count of bases not matched to a gene: 8. Germline V CDR1 and CDR2: MDHEN, SYDVKM. Here the CDR3 DNA reads TGTGCCAGCAGTCCCCCGGGACTAGCGGGAAAGAATGAGCAGTTCTTC. Encoded protein: CASSPPGLAGKNEQFF.

This clone appeared a single time. The V call is TRBV18, the J call TRBJ2-3; D gene uncertain. The CDR3 totals 15 residues. Germline CDR1 and CDR2: KGHSH and LQKENI. Trimming left V 3 bases short and J 2 bases short, with 12 bases between. Here the CDR3 DNA reads TGTGCCAGCTCACCGAATAGTGGTTCCACAGATACGCAGTATTTT. Encoded protein: CASSPNSGSTDTQYF.

The chain has TRBV12-5 and TRBJ2-6; a possible D gene is TRBD1 (6 bases). Trimming took off 6 bases at V and 2 bases at J, with 17 bases between the two ends. The CDR3 consists of 17 residues. The V gene's germline CDR1 is LGHNT and CDR2 FRNRAP. The CDR3 coding sequence is TGTGCTAGTGGCACGACCCTCAGGGGTACTGGGGCCAACGTCCTGACTTTC. This sequence encodes CASGTTLRGTGANVLTF.

The chain couples TRBV6-1 to TRBJ1-6; D is ambiguous. Germline CDR1 is MNHNS and CDR2 is SASEGT. V was pared by 6 bases and J by 8 bases, with 17 bases between. The CDR3 has 15 amino acids. The CDR3 region is CASRSKGGLDSPLHF. In nucleotides, the CDR3 is TGTGCCAGCAGGAGCAAGGGCGGGCTGGATTCACCCCTCCACTTT.

V and J are TRBV5-4 and TRBJ2-5, with TRBD1 as a possible D gene (5 bases). Germline V lookup: CDR1 SGHNT, CDR2 YYREEE (reference sequence). Trimming removed 4 bases at V and 1 base at J, with 11 bases between. The CDR3 runs 14 residues. CDR3 protein: CASSLGQLQETQYF. The CDR3, as DNA: TGTGCCAGCAGCCTCGGACAACTCCAAGAGACCCAGTACTTC. The variable domain in full, with the rest retrieved from reference TRBV5-4 and TRBJ2-5, is ETGVTQSPTHLIKTRGQQVTLRCSSQSGHNTVSWYQQALGQGPQFIFQYYREEENGRGNFPPRFSGLQFPNYSSELNVNALELDDSALYLCASSLGQLQETQYFGPGTRLLVL.

This chain connects TRBV7-9 to TRBJ2-7, with 15 positions matching TRBD2. The CDR3 length is 16 residues. From germline, CDR1 is SEHNR and CDR2 FQNEAQ (reference sequence). V lost 5 bases and J lost 6; bases outside the gene matches: 8. CDR3 in amino acids: CASSPGLAGGPREQYF. CDR3 nucleotide sequence: TGTGCCAGCAGCCCCGGACTAGCGGGGGGGCCCCGCGAGCAGTACTTC. The complete variable domain, with remaining parts taken from reference TRBV7-9 and TRBJ2-7, reads DTGVSQNPRHKITKRGQNVTFRCDPISEHNRLYWYRQTLGQGPEFLTYFQNEAQLEKSRLLSDRFSAERPKGSFSTLEIQRTEQGDSAMYLCASSPGLAGGPREQYFGPGTRLTVT.

This clone was observed a handful of times. The rearrangement links TRBV6-1 to TRBJ2-3; the D is unclear. Germline lookup yields CDR1 MNHNS and CDR2 SASEGT. The CDR3 consists of 16 residues. V lost 4 bases and J lost 0, with 14 bases in between. CDR3 sequence reads: CASSGELVTSTDTQYF. In nucleotides, the CDR3 is TGTGCCAGCAGTGGAGAACTCGTAACTAGCACAGATACGCAGTATTTT.

This chain links TRBV5-1 with TRBJ1-1, with TRBD1 matching 8 bases. Losses at the gene ends were 2 bases for V and 5 bases for J; bases not matched to a gene: 14. Germline V gene lookup returns CDR1 SGHRS and CDR2 YFSETQ. This CDR3 spans 17 amino acids. Here the CDR3 DNA reads TGCGCCAGCAGCTTCAATCCAAAAGGACAGGGAAGGACTGAAGCTTTCTTT. It is translated as CASSFNPKGQGRTEAFF. The whole variable domain, filled in from reference TRBV5-1 and TRBJ1-1, reads KAGVTQTPRYLIKTRGQQVTLSCSPISGHRSVSWYQQTPGQGLQFLFEYFSETQRNKGNFPGRFSGRQFSNSRSEMNVSTLELGDSALYLCASSFNPKGQGRTEAFFGQGTRLTVV.

The rearrangement joins TRBV7-9 to TRBJ1-3; 7 bases are shared with TRBD1. There are 15 residues in the CDR3. Germline-derived CDR1 and CDR2 are SEHNR and FQNEAQ (reference sequence). With 6 bases clipped from V and 0 bases from J, the junction kept 5 bases outside the gene matches. The chain's CDR3 is CASRNRGSSGNTIYF. In DNA form, the CDR3 reads TGTGCCAGCAGGAACAGGGGAAGCTCTGGAAACACCATATATTTT.